The rows below give T cell receptor beta chains drawn from one sample of a study of long-term antiretroviral therapy in people with HIV. The data were produced by immunoSEQ multiplex PCR, yet TCRdb's version contains in-frame clones alone and is incomplete. The data contain about 23,000 clones, over 75% of them singletons. Here the sequenced sample was unsorted PBMCs, taken 0.3 years after starting antiretroviral therapy. Every receptor here comes from a middle-aged man with HIV. Each CDR3 is given with its conserved first and last residue. A D gene is named only where the DNA matches it firmly. Clone sizes are given selectively: once, few, many, or a class where the clone is expanded.

TRBJ2-1 . TRBD2 TRBV19 CASSISTSGSYNEQFF TGTGCCAGTAGTATATCGACTAGCGGGAGTTACAATGAGCAGTTCTTC
TRBJ2-7 . TRBD1 TRBV15 CATSRDGQGGEQYF TGTGCCACCAGCAGAGATGGACAGGGAGGCGAGCAGTACTTC
TRBJ2-1 . . TRBV13 CATQQGTYNEQFF TGTGCCACCCAACAGGGTACATACAATGAGCAGTTCTTC
TRBJ2-7 . . TRBV11-2 CASSLGRGPYEQYF TGTGCCAGCAGCTTAGGGCGGGGGCCCTACGAGCAGTACTTC
TRBJ1-1 . TRBD1 TRBV11-2 CASSRDRVDDEAFF TGTGCCAGCAGCCGAGACAGGGTTGATGATGAAGCTTTCTTT
TRBJ1-5 . . TRBV27 CASSPLGVPQHF TGTGCCAGCAGTCCCTTGGGTGTGCCCCAGCATTTT
TRBJ1-1 . TRBD1 TRBV5-1 CASRDRARGNTEAFF TGCGCCAGTCGGGACAGGGCTAGGGGTAACACTGAAGCTTTCTTT
TRBJ2-7 few TRBD2 TRBV7-6 CASSLRMTLAGGQTYEQYF TGTGCCAGCAGCTTAAGAATGACGCTAGCGGGAGGGCAAACCTACGAGCAGTACTTC
TRBJ2-7 few TRBD2 TRBV28 CASSFPSGSSYEQYF TGTGCCAGCAGTTTTCCTAGCGGGAGCTCCTACGAGCAGTACTTC
TRBJ2-1 once . TRBV6-5 CASSLTPRHNEQFF TGTGCCAGCAGCCTTACACCAAGGCACAATGAGCAGTTCTTC
TRBJ1-6 . . TRBV11-2 CASSLNPWGSSYNSPLHF TGTGCCAGCAGCTTAAACCCCTGGGGGAGCTCCTATAATTCACCCCTCCACTTT
TRBJ1-5 . TRBD1 TRBV19 CASSSGGTGVYNQPQHF TGTGCCAGTAGTTCCGGTGGGACAGGGGTATACAATCAGCCCCAGCATTTT
TRBJ2-7 . . TRBV10-3 CAITSSASYEQYF TGTGCCATTACTTCTAGCGCCTCCTACGAGCAGTACTTC
TRBJ2-3 . TRBD1 TRBV27 CASSWDRGSTDTQYF TGTGCCAGCAGTTGGGACAGGGGGAGCACAGATACGCAGTATTTT
TRBJ1-5 . . TRBV7-6 CASSLVGSNQPQHF TGTGCCAGCAGCTTGGTGGGGAGCAATCAGCCCCAGCATTTT
TRBJ2-7 . TRBD1 TRBV5-8 CASSRTTTGTGQSEQYF TGTGCCAGCAGCCGAACGACTACCGGGACAGGCCAATCCGAGCAGTACTTC
TRBJ1-2 . . TRBV2 CATPPRGDYGYTF TGTGCCACCCCTCCCCGGGGGGACTATGGCTACACCTTC
TRBJ1-2 . . TRBV2 CASSVYREGYTF TGTGCCAGCAGTGTGTACAGGGAAGGCTACACCTTC
TRBJ1-5 . . TRBV19 CASRGGGGQPQHF TGTGCCAGTAGAGGGGGTGGTGGGCAGCCCCAGCATTTT
TRBJ1-4 once TRBD1 TRBV5-1 CASSRTGTEVRTNEKLFF TGCGCCAGCAGCCGTACCGGGACAGAGGTCCGCACTAATGAAAAACTGTTTTTT
TRBJ1-1 . . TRBV14 CASSPISGMNTEAFF TGTGCCAGCAGCCCGATTAGCGGTATGAACACTGAAGCTTTCTTT
TRBJ1-2 once . TRBV28 CASSLSGTPYYTF TGTGCCAGCAGTTTGAGTGGGACGCCGTACTACACCTTC
TRBJ2-7 . TRBD1 TRBV10-3 CAISGRQGGYEQYF TGTGCCATCAGCGGAAGACAGGGGGGGTACGAGCAGTACTTC
TRBJ1-2 . . TRBV9 CASSVGEGFYGYTF TGTGCCAGCAGCGTAGGAGAGGGTTTCTATGGCTACACCTTC
TRBJ1-2 . TRBD1 TRBV7-2 CASSIGQGVGGYTF TGTGCCAGCAGCATAGGACAGGGGGTCGGTGGCTACACCTTC
TRBJ1-2 . . TRBV28 CASSLEAEDGYTF TGTGCCAGCAGTTTAGAGGCGGAGGATGGCTACACCTTC
TRBJ1-2 few . TRBV6-6 CASSASGGYTF TGTGCCAGCAGTGCATCAGGAGGCTACACCTTC
TRBJ2-1 . TRBD2 TRBV7-2 CASSFYSGINEQFF TGTGCCAGCAGCTTTTATAGCGGGATCAATGAGCAGTTCTTC
TRBJ2-5 . TRBD1 TRBV9 CASSGSSDRAKETQYF TGTGCCAGCAGCGGCAGCTCGGACAGGGCTAAAGAGACCCAGTACTTC
TRBJ2-1 . . TRBV4-3 CASSQEYQRYYYNEQFF TGCGCCAGCAGCCAAGAATACCAGCGATACTACTACAATGAGCAGTTCTTC
TRBJ1-1 . . TRBV6-1 CASSEESWGAAFF TGTGCCAGCAGTGAAGAATCCTGGGGCGCCGCTTTCTTT
TRBJ2-1 . . TRBV6-6 CASSFSGRHYNEQFF TGTGCCAGCAGTTTCTCGGGACGGCATTACAATGAGCAGTTCTTC
TRBJ2-5 medium-sized . TRBV28 CASSLDGRAQETQYF TGTGCCAGCAGTTTGGACGGGAGAGCCCAAGAGACCCAGTACTTC
TRBJ1-1 . . TRBV30 CAWTSGSTEAFF TGTGCCTGGACAAGCGGGAGCACTGAAGCTTTCTTT
TRBJ2-5 . . TRBV10-1 CASATKPESGTQYF TGCGCCAGCGCTACGAAGCCGGAATCTGGGACCCAGTACTTC
TRBJ2-7 . TRBD2 TRBV11-3 CASSLGLAGYEQYF TGTGCCAGCAGCTTAGGACTAGCGGGGTACGAGCAGTACTTC
TRBJ1-5 . . TRBV28 CASSGEGNQPQHF TGTGCCAGCAGTGGAGAGGGTAATCAGCCCCAGCATTTT
TRBJ2-5 . TRBD2 TRBV2 CASSEERGAKETQYF TGTGCCAGCAGTGAGGAGCGGGGGGCAAAGGAGACCCAGTACTTC
TRBJ2-2 . TRBD1 TRBV27 CASSSGQGGLAGELFF TGTGCCAGCAGTTCGGGACAGGGGGGGTTGGCCGGGGAGCTGTTTTTT
TRBJ2-1 . TRBD1 TRBV6-1 CASLLAGGDNEQFF TGTGCCAGCCTTCTTGCAGGGGGAGACAATGAGCAGTTCTTC
TRBJ2-7 . TRBD1 TRBV10-3 CAISVGQAYYEQYF TGTGCCATCAGTGTGGGACAGGCTTACTACGAGCAGTACTTC
TRBJ1-1 . . TRBV7-9 CASSLRDAVNTEAFF TGTGCCAGCAGCTTGAGGGACGCCGTGAACACTGAAGCTTTCTTT
TRBJ2-7 . . TRBV30 CAWSLFRGSYEQYF TGTGCCTGGAGTCTCTTCAGGGGATCCTACGAGCAGTACTTC
TRBJ1-5 . . TRBV7-6 CASSLNPGQPQHF TGTGCCAGCAGCTTAAACCCGGGGCAGCCCCAGCATTTT
TRBJ2-3 . TRBD2 TRBV6-5 CASSSPGLAGADTQYF TGTGCCAGCAGTTCCCCGGGACTAGCGGGGGCTGATACGCAGTATTTT
TRBJ1-5 . . TRBV10-2 CASGIMGADQPQHF TGCGCCAGCGGGATTATGGGGGCGGATCAGCCCCAGCATTTT
TRBJ2-5 . . TRBV11-2 CASSPEGTPETQYF TGTGCCAGCAGCCCCGAGGGAACCCCAGAGACCCAGTACTTC
TRBJ2-3 . TRBD2 TRBV11-2 CASSSLYLAGGSTDTQYF TGTGCCAGCAGCTCCCTCTATCTAGCGGGGGGGAGCACAGATACGCAGTATTTT
TRBJ1-2 . TRBD1 TRBV11-2 CASAVQDREDYGYTF TGTGCCAGCGCTGTACAGGACAGGGAAGACTATGGCTACACCTTC
TRBJ2-1 . TRBD2 TRBV28 CASSLSSGGKNEQFF TGTGCCAGCAGTCTTTCTAGCGGGGGTAAGAATGAGCAGTTCTTC
TRBJ2-7 few . TRBV5-4 CASSLTTEHGYEQYF TGTGCCAGCAGCTTAACGACAGAGCATGGCTACGAGCAGTACTTC
TRBJ2-7 . . TRBV4-3 CASSQDYGESSYEQYF TGCGCCAGCAGCCAAGATTATGGGGAGAGCTCCTACGAGCAGTACTTC
TRBJ1-4 . . TRBV19 CASSKATNEKLFF TGTGCCAGTAGTAAAGCAACTAATGAAAAACTGTTTTTT
TRBJ2-1 . . TRBV27 CASSPAGGVTEQFF TGTGCCAGCAGTCCTGCTGGAGGAGTGACTGAGCAGTTCTTC
TRBJ2-1 . TRBD1 TRBV5-1 CASSLSTGGGNEQFF TGCGCCAGCAGCTTGTCAACAGGGGGTGGGAATGAGCAGTTCTTC
TRBJ2-1 . . TRBV10-3 CAISVVSNEQFF TGTGCCATCAGTGTCGTATCAAATGAGCAGTTCTTC
TRBJ2-3 . TRBD2 TRBV6-6 CASSEGLGADTQYF TGTGCCAGCAGTGAGGGACTAGGGGCAGATACGCAGTATTTT